What follows are 27 T cell receptor beta chains derived from one specimen sequenced in a study of blood T cell repertoires in COVID-19. Here immunoSEQ multiplex PCR was the method, and the copy in TCRdb shows in-frame clones only, minus some. The sample shows more than 55,000 clones, just over 85% of them seen only once. Input material: peripheral blood. These receptors originate from a woman of 80 years or more with acute or convalescent COVID-19.

The rearrangement uses TRBV3-1 (or the pseudogene TRBV3-2) and TRBJ2-1; 7 bases are shared with TRBD2. CDR1 LGHDT and CDR2 YNNKEL come from the germline V gene (reference sequence). V lost 1 base to trimming and J lost 4 bases; unmatched junction nucleotides: 4. This CDR3 contains 15 residues. The CDR3 is CASSQGRSGYNEQFF. DNA for the CDR3: TGTGCCAGCAGCCAAGGACGTAGCGGGTACAATGAGCAGTTCTTC.

This clone was detected only once. CDR3 sequence (DNA): TGTGCCAGTAGTAACCTCGGAGACCTTAATCAGCCCCAGCATTTT. It yields the protein CASSNLGDLNQPQHF. The chain uses TRBV19 and TRBJ1-5; the D is unclear. CDR3 size: 15 residues. The germline V and J ends were trimmed by 4 bases and 4 bases, with 14 bases remaining between them. Looked up from germline, CDR1 is LNHDA and CDR2 is SQIVND (reference sequence).

The chain uses TRBV28 and TRBJ2-7; 12 positions match TRBD1. The CDR3 sequence is 14 residues long. The trim removed 6 bases at V and 9 bases at J, leaving 9 bases unmatched. The germline V gene has CDR1 MDHEN and CDR2 SYDVKM. The CDR3 region is CASSQTGTGGVQYF. Here the CDR3 DNA reads TGTGCCAGCAGCCAGACCGGGACAGGGGGCGTGCAGTACTTC.

The chain joins TRBV14 to TRBJ1-5; D is ambiguous. Germline lookup yields CDR1 SGHDN and CDR2 FVKESK. Between the trimmed V and J ends, which lost 5 bases and 4 bases, there was a span of 9 bases. The CDR3 totals 13 residues. The CDR3 here is CASSARGNQPQHF. CDR3 DNA: TGTGCCAGCAGCGCCCGGGGAAATCAGCCCCAGCATTTT.

J is TRBJ1-1 and V is TRBV7-8, with D unclear. With 5 bases removed from V and 4 bases from J, the gap between germline ends came to 17 bases. Germline CDR1 and CDR2: SGHVS and FQNEAQ. The CDR3 length is 15 residues. CDR3 nucleotides: TGTGCCAGCAGCCGCTGGAGGGCGCGGGGCACTGAAGCTTTCTTT. Its translation is CASSRWRARGTEAFF.

This clone showed up just a few times. V usage is TRBV6-2 or TRBV6-3 and J usage is TRBJ1-2; D gene ambiguous. Germline CDR1 reads MNHEY; CDR2 reads SVGEGT. CDR3 length equals 14 residues. V lost 5 bases and J 4 bases, leaving 14 bases between the germline ends. The CDR3 sequence is CASSVWGEAYGYTF. In DNA form, the CDR3 reads TGTGCCAGCAGTGTCTGGGGAGAGGCCTATGGCTACACCTTC.

CDR3 amino acids: CASSPRGLRNTEAFF. Written as DNA, the CDR3 is TGTGCCAGCAGCCCCCGGGGACTTCGGAACACTGAAGCTTTCTTT. The genes are TRBV7-9 and TRBJ1-1, with D maybe TRBD1 (5 bases). The germline V gene has CDR1 SEHNR and CDR2 FQNEAQ (reference sequence). Trimming took 5 bases from V and 1 from J, leaving 14 bases between them. This CDR3 has 15 amino acids.

V gene TRBV7-3 combines with J gene TRBJ2-7; D is uncertain. The germline gives CDR1 SGHTA, CDR2 FQGTGA. The CDR3 length is 13 residues. V was shortened by 1 base and J by 9 bases, with 13 bases between the two germline ends. CDR3 sequence reads: CASSLMVGDGQYF. DNA of the CDR3: TGTGCCAGCAGCTTAATGGTCGGAGATGGGCAGTACTTC.

The V and J genes are TRBV30 and TRBJ1-1, with D perhaps matching TRBD1 (6 bases). V was pared by 5 bases and J by 1 base, with 11 bases between. CDR1 is GTSNPN, CDR2 SVGIG, per germline (reference sequence). The CDR3 is 13 amino acids. CDR3 amino acids: CAWALTGNTEAFF. DNA for the CDR3: TGTGCCTGGGCCCTGACAGGGAACACTGAAGCTTTCTTT.

V usage is TRBV11-2 and J usage is TRBJ2-5; 9 bases align to TRBD2. CDR1 and CDR2 (germline): SGHAT, FQNNGV. V lost 1 base, J lost 5 bases, and 5 bases stayed unmatched. The CDR3 contains 15 residues. For the CDR3, the DNA is TGTGCCAGCAGCTTAGTCTCGGCGGGGGGGGAGACCCAGTACTTC. Amino acids: CASSLVSAGGETQYF.

This clone has just one count. The J gene is TRBJ1-1, the V gene TRBV12-3 or TRBV12-4; TRBD1 agrees at 7 bases. Trimming took 8 bases from V and 8 from J; bases not matched to a gene: 8. The CDR3 runs 12 residues. The CDR3 sequence: CASPKGTEEAFF. CDR3 bases: TGTGCCAGCCCAAAAGGGACAGAAGAAGCTTTCTTT.

This chain uses TRBV5-1 with TRBJ2-2; the match to TRBD1 covers 8 bases. The CDR3 is 15 residues long. Germline V gives CDR1 SGHRS, CDR2 YFSETQ. V was clipped by 4 bases and J by 7 bases; unmatched bases: 9. In nucleotides, the CDR3 is TGCGCCAGCAGCAGACGGACAGGGAACGGCGGGGAGCTGTTTTTT. It codes for CASSRRTGNGGELFF. Together with reference TRBV5-1 and TRBJ2-2, the CDR3 gives the full variable domain: KAGVTQTPRYLIKTRGQQVTLSCSPISGHRSVSWYQQTPGQGLQFLFEYFSETQRNKGNFPGRFSGRQFSNSRSEMNVSTLELGDSALYLCASSRRTGNGGELFFGEGSRLTVL.

The chain recombines TRBV9 with TRBJ2-5; D is unresolved. V lost 2 bases, J lost 4 bases, and 12 bases lay in between. The CDR3 consists of 14 residues. Germline CDR1 and CDR2: SGDLS and YYNGEE. The CDR3: CASSVETRGETQYF. Here the CDR3 DNA reads TGTGCCAGCAGCGTTGAGACGCGCGGAGAGACCCAGTACTTC.

The J gene is TRBJ1-6, the V gene TRBV28; the D gene is possibly TRBD1 (5 bases). This CDR3 has 13 residues. The germline V gene has CDR1 MDHEN and CDR2 SYDVKM. Trimming pared 8 bases from V and 8 bases from J, leaving 13 bases between. The CDR3 loop reads CASRPDSYSPLHF. The CDR3, as DNA: TGTGCCAGCCGACCAGACAGCTATTCACCCCTCCACTTT.

This clone has a handful of counts. V is TRBV9 and J is TRBJ1-6, with unresolved D. CDR1 is SGDLS and CDR2 is YYNGEE in the germline V gene. This CDR3 is 14 amino acids long. V was cut by 2 bases and J by 4 bases, with 7 bases left in between. CDR3 loop: CASSVQAYNSPLHF. In DNA, the CDR3 is TGTGCCAGCAGCGTTCAGGCATATAATTCACCCCTCCACTTT.

V is TRBV7-2 and J is TRBJ1-1, with 11 bases fitting TRBD1. This CDR3 spans 16 amino acids. V dropped 3 bases and J dropped 5; count of bases not matched to a gene: 8. Germline V gene lookup returns CDR1 SGHTA and CDR2 FQGNSA. DNA for the CDR3: TGTGCCAGCAGCTTCTGGACAGGGGGCGTGGGGACTGAAGCTTTCTTT. It specifies CASSFWTGGVGTEAFF.

The chain combines TRBV7-3 with TRBJ2-3; weak D call: TRBD2 (5 bases). The germline V gene has CDR1 SGHTA and CDR2 FQGTGA. CDR3 length: 15 residues. V lost 5 bases to trimming and J lost 5 bases, with 17 bases between them. The CDR3 sequence: CASSILGRGEDTQYF. As DNA, the CDR3 is TGTGCCAGCAGCATCCTTGGGAGAGGAGAAGATACGCAGTATTTT.

The chain uses TRBV4-3 and TRBJ1-2; tentatively, D is TRBD1 (6 bases). The CDR3 extends over 13 amino acids. CDR1 is LGHNA and CDR2 is YSLEER in the germline V gene. Trimming removed 0 bases at V and 8 bases at J, with 10 bases between. The CDR3 DNA reads TGCGCCAGCAGCCAAGAAGGGGGAGCCGGCTACACCTTC. Its translation is CASSQEGGAGYTF.

The chain carries TRBV3-1 (or the pseudogene TRBV3-2) and TRBJ1-5; the match to TRBD1 covers 9 bases. The V gene's germline CDR1 is LGHDT and CDR2 YNNKEL (reference sequence). The V and J ends lost 6 bases and 5 bases, in that order; junction bases with no gene match: 2. This CDR3 region has 13 residues. The CDR3 region is CASSRQGDQPQHF. The DNA for the CDR3 is TGTGCCAGCAGTAGACAGGGGGATCAGCCCCAGCATTTT.

The chain employs TRBV6-4 and TRBJ2-2; tentatively, D is TRBD1 (8 bases). This CDR3 spans 14 amino acids. Germline V lookup: CDR1 MRHNA, CDR2 SNTAGT. The ends were cut back, 6 bases at V and 6 bases at J, with 14 bases in the middle. CDR3 region: CASRGQGGAGELFF. CDR3 bases: TGTGCCAGCAGAGGACAGGGAGGGGCCGGGGAGCTGTTTTTT.

The CDR3 DNA reads as TGTGCCAGCAGTCCATATCCCCGTAGCGGGAGGGCCAAAGGAGGTGAGCAGTTCTTC. Protein: CASSPYPRSGRAKGGEQFF. The V gene is TRBV27, the J gene TRBJ2-1, with 11 bases that match TRBD2. Looked up from germline, CDR1 is MNHEY and CDR2 is SMNVEV (reference sequence). V shed 5 bases, J shed 9 bases, and the junction held 21 bases outside the gene matches. This CDR3 contains 19 residues.

V gene TRBV5-5 combines with J gene TRBJ1-6; D gene ambiguous. This CDR3 has 14 residues. CDR1 is SGHKS, CDR2 YYEKEE, per germline (reference sequence). Trimming removed 0 bases at V and 10 bases at J, with 11 bases between. In DNA, the CDR3 is TGTGCCAGCAGCTTGGCGCCAGGTGAATCACCCCTCCACTTT. Its translation is CASSLAPGESPLHF.

In DNA, the CDR3 is TGTGCCAGCAGCTTTGGGGAGTTTTCACCCCTCCACTTT. Amino acid sequence: CASSFGEFSPLHF. J is TRBJ1-6 and V is TRBV5-8, with unresolved D. Between the trimmed V and J ends, which lost 2 bases and 9 bases, there was a span of 9 bases. Per the germline V gene, CDR1 is SGHTS and CDR2 is YDEGEE. The CDR3 totals 13 residues.

V usage is TRBV5-1 and J usage is TRBJ2-3, with D possibly matching TRBD1 (6 bases). The germline V gene encodes CDR1 SGHRS and CDR2 YFSETQ. Trimming cost V 0 bases and J 0 bases, with 8 bases left between them. CDR3 length: 15 residues. The CDR3 protein is CASSLEQGSTDTQYF. The CDR3 DNA sequence: TGCGCCAGCAGCTTGGAACAGGGTAGCACAGATACGCAGTATTTT.

This clone was detected once. The chain links TRBV19 to TRBJ1-6, with TRBD1 as a possible D gene (6 bases). The CDR3 totals 13 residues. In germline, CDR1 is LNHDA, CDR2 SQIVND (reference sequence). V shed 3 bases and J shed 7 bases, with 7 bases lying between them. The CDR3 sequence is CASSIDRNSPLHF. The CDR3 bases are TGTGCCAGTAGTATCGACAGGAATTCACCCCTCCACTTT.

This rearrangement joins TRBV12-5 to TRBJ2-1; perhaps TRBD2 as D (5 bases). The germline CDR1 and CDR2 sequences are LGHNT and FRNRAP. V lost 3 bases and J lost 0, with 24 bases in between. The CDR3 length is 20 residues. DNA for the CDR3: TGTGCTAGTGGTTTTATAGGTACTAGAGTTGATCCCAGCTCCTACAATGAGCAGTTCTTC. It encodes CASGFIGTRVDPSSYNEQFF.

This CDR3 reads CASSLFGQGFSNTGELFF. The CDR3 bases are TGTGCCAGCAGTTTATTCGGACAGGGCTTTTCGAACACCGGGGAGCTGTTTTTT. The chain combines TRBV7-2 with TRBJ2-2; 8 positions match TRBD1. This CDR3 is built from 18 residues. The V and J ends lost 6 bases and 0 bases, in that order; junction bases with no gene match: 12. CDR1 is SGHTA and CDR2 is FQGNSA in the germline V gene.